A selection of T cell receptor beta chains follows, all from one sample in a study of graft-versus-host responses after intestinal transplantation. The data were produced by immunoSEQ multiplex PCR, yet TCRdb's version contains in-frame clones alone and is incomplete. The data contain approximately 86,000 clones, roughly 91% of them singletons. These receptors lack a known antigen. Source: unstimulated CD4+ T cells sorted from spleen or lymph node cells, taken before intestinal transplant. The receptors shown here come from a human donor who received an intestinal transplant. The CDR3 runs from the conserved cysteine through the conserved F or W. The D gene is left open where the match is weak. Clone size, where shown, is once, few, many, or a class for clones that have expanded.

v_call	j_call	clone_size	d_call	cdr3_aa	cdr3_nt
TRBV5-4	TRBJ2-6	NA	NA	CASSLGGDSGANVLTF	TGTGCCAGCAGCTTGGGGGGGGACTCTGGGGCCAACGTCCTGACTTTC
TRBV30	TRBJ1-1	NA	NA	CAWSDRVNTEAFF	TGTGCCTGGAGTGACAGGGTCAATACTGAAGCTTTCTTT
TRBV2	TRBJ1-5	NA	NA	CASSGGTGYSNQPQHF	TGTGCCAGCAGCGGCGGGACGGGGTATAGCAATCAGCCCCAGCATTTT
TRBV19	TRBJ2-7	NA	NA	CASSIAGSSSYEQYF	TGTGCCAGTAGTATTGCAGGGTCGAGCTCCTACGAGCAGTACTTC
TRBV7-2	TRBJ1-2	NA	NA	CASSRDEAGGYTF	TGTGCCAGCAGCCGGGACGAAGCGGGCGGCTACACCTTC
TRBV7-2	TRBJ2-7	NA	TRBD1	CASSFAGTGPYEQYF	TGTGCCAGCAGCTTTGCCGGGACAGGGCCCTACGAGCAGTACTTC
TRBV7-2	TRBJ1-1	NA	NA	CASTKRVPAEAFF	TGTGCCAGCACCAAGAGGGTCCCAGCTGAAGCTTTCTTT
TRBV29-1	TRBJ1-2	NA	TRBD1	CSVEGEQGARVGYTF	TGCAGCGTTGAGGGGGAGCAGGGGGCGCGGGTAGGCTACACCTTC
TRBV6-6	TRBJ2-7	NA	NA	CASSSEQSGEQYF	TGTGCCAGCAGTTCGGAACAGAGTGGCGAGCAGTACTTC
TRBV19	TRBJ2-3	NA	NA	CASSIDGGTDTQYF	TGTGCCAGTAGTATAGATGGGGGGACAGATACGCAGTATTTT
TRBV19	TRBJ1-4	NA	NA	CASSIYGVNEKLFF	TGTGCCAGTAGTATATACGGTGTTAATGAAAAACTGTTTTTT
TRBV10-3	TRBJ2-7	NA	TRBD2	CAIESSGANEQYF	TGTGCCATCGAATCTAGCGGGGCCAACGAGCAGTACTTC
TRBV4-3	TRBJ2-1	NA	TRBD2	CASSQDGGAGYNEQFF	TGCGCCAGCAGCCAAGACGGGGGGGCTGGGTACAATGAGCAGTTCTTC
TRBV18	TRBJ2-1	NA	TRBD2	CASSPLVAGGRLYNEQFF	TGTGCCAGCTCACCACTGGTAGCGGGGGGCCGACTCTACAATGAGCAGTTCTTC
TRBV18	TRBJ1-4	NA	NA	CASSPPSAGPEKLFF	TGTGCCAGCTCACCACCATCCGCGGGCCCCGAAAAACTGTTTTTT
TRBV11-2	TRBJ1-2	NA	NA	CASSLETGKTIYGYTF	TGTGCCAGCAGCTTAGAGACGGGGAAAACGATTTATGGCTACACCTTC
TRBV18	TRBJ2-2	NA	TRBD2	CASSLRTSGGLNTGELFF	TGTGCCAGCTCACTACGGACTAGCGGGGGGCTGAACACCGGGGAGCTGTTTTTT
TRBV5-6	TRBJ2-3	NA	TRBD2	CASSGGLAGARRTDTQYF	TGTGCCAGCAGCGGGGGGCTAGCGGGGGCCCGACGCACAGATACGCAGTATTTT
TRBV29-1	TRBJ1-2	NA	NA	CSVEEGGSNYGYTF	TGCAGCGTTGAAGAAGGGGGAAGTAACTATGGCTACACCTTC
TRBV27	TRBJ2-3	NA	NA	CASNFQGAIGTQYF	TGTGCCAGCAACTTTCAGGGTGCAATCGGTACGCAGTATTTT
TRBV19	TRBJ2-7	NA	NA	CASAPRTEVYEQYF	TGTGCCAGTGCCCCGAGGACAGAGGTCTACGAGCAGTACTTC
TRBV10-3	TRBJ1-2	NA	TRBD1	CAISRDSYGYTF	TGTGCCATCAGCCGGGACAGCTATGGCTACACCTTC
TRBV30	TRBJ2-1	once	NA	CAWAGSSYNEQFF	TGTGCCTGGGCCGGGAGCTCCTACAATGAGCAGTTCTTC
TRBV15	TRBJ2-7	NA	NA	CATSRDKGWTVHEQYF	TGTGCCACCAGCAGAGATAAAGGTTGGACAGTCCACGAGCAGTACTTC
TRBV10-3	TRBJ1-2	NA	NA	CAISAGTLGGYGYTF	TGTGCCATCAGCGCCGGGACACTTGGTGGCTATGGCTACACCTTC
TRBV7-9	TRBJ1-6	NA	TRBD1	CASSPGGHNSPLHF	TGTGCCAGCAGCCCAGGGGGCCATAATTCACCCCTCCACTTT
TRBV5-6	TRBJ1-2	NA	NA	CASSRLDRFNYGYTF	TGTGCCAGCAGCAGACTGGACAGATTTAACTATGGCTACACCTTC
TRBV7-9	TRBJ2-3	NA	NA	CASSLVGAGTDTQYF	TGTGCCAGCAGCTTAGTAGGGGCGGGCACAGATACGCAGTATTTT
TRBV5-4	TRBJ2-3	NA	TRBD2	CASSLTSGGAPDTQYF	TGTGCCAGCAGCTTAACTAGCGGGGGGGCCCCAGATACGCAGTATTTT
TRBV7-2	TRBJ1-2	NA	TRBD1	CASSPGQGRDYGYTF	TGTGCCAGCAGCCCGGGACAGGGGAGGGACTATGGCTACACCTTC
TRBV27	TRBJ1-6	NA	NA	CASSSGRSTPLHF	TGTGCCAGCAGTTCGGGGAGGTCGACACCCCTCCACTTT
TRBV5-5	TRBJ2-1	NA	NA	CASSPRGYAYNEQFF	TGTGCCAGCAGCCCTAGGGGGTACGCCTACAATGAGCAGTTCTTC
TRBV6-6	TRBJ1-2	NA	NA	CASSFPGPSTGGYTF	TGTGCCAGCAGTTTCCCTGGACCCTCAACGGGGGGCTACACCTTC
TRBV21-1	TRBJ1-1	NA	NA	CASSKNSQGLGHTEAFF	TGTGCCAGCAGCAAAAATTCACAGGGGTTGGGGCACACTGAAGCTTTCTTT
TRBV27	TRBJ1-2	NA	TRBD1	CASSSFTGGGYGYTF	TGTGCCAGCAGTTCCTTTACAGGGGGGGGCTATGGCTACACCTTC
TRBV7-2	TRBJ2-7	NA	TRBD1	CASSLERTGHYEQYF	TGTGCCAGCAGCTTAGAAAGGACAGGGCACTACGAGCAGTACTTC
TRBV7-2	TRBJ2-2	NA	TRBD2	CASSLKAGGGTGELFF	TGTGCCAGCAGCTTAAAGGCGGGGGGGGGCACCGGGGAGCTGTTTTTT
TRBV19	TRBJ2-7	NA	NA	CASSTTGLSTSGEQYF	TGTGCCAGTAGTACCACAGGGTTAAGTACGTCTGGGGAGCAGTACTTC
TRBV23-1	TRBJ1-2	NA	TRBD1	CASSPGDRTNYGYTF	TGCGCCAGCAGCCCAGGGGACAGGACTAACTATGGCTACACCTTC
TRBV2	TRBJ1-1	NA	NA	CASSRGQNTEAFF	TGTGCCAGCAGTCGAGGACAAAACACTGAAGCTTTCTTT
TRBV15	TRBJ2-7	once	TRBD2	CATSRVAGYEQYF	TGTGCCACAAGCAGGGTAGCGGGCTACGAGCAGTACTTC
TRBV30	TRBJ2-3	NA	NA	CAWSLEGVEYF	TGTGCCTGGAGTCTCGAGGGGGTGGAGTATTTT
TRBV5-8	TRBJ1-2	NA	NA	CASSLSGTSFFYGYTF	TGTGCCAGCAGCTTGTCCGGGACATCCTTTTTCTATGGCTACACCTTC
TRBV10-3	TRBJ2-6	NA	NA	CAASQVIRNSGANVLTF	TGTGCCGCGTCACAGGTTATACGAAACTCTGGGGCCAACGTCCTGACTTTC
TRBV5-1	TRBJ2-2	NA	TRBD1	CASSQDRESGELFF	TGCGCCAGCTCGCAGGACAGGGAGTCTGGGGAGCTGTTTTTT
TRBV5-1	TRBJ1-4	NA	TRBD1	CASSQMGQGAANEKLFF	TGCGCCAGCAGCCAGATGGGACAGGGAGCGGCTAATGAAAAACTGTTTTTT
TRBV7-9	TRBJ2-7	NA	NA	CASSSTPRGGGAVTYEQYF	TGTGCCAGCAGCTCAACCCCCAGGGGCGGGGGCGCCGTTACCTACGAGCAGTACTTC
TRBV7-8	TRBJ2-3	NA	NA	CASTNRAGTDTQYF	TGTGCCAGCACGAACAGGGCTGGGACAGATACGCAGTATTTT
TRBV6-6	TRBJ2-7	NA	NA	CASSYLPTRGDHEQYF	TGTGCCAGCAGTTATCTCCCAACGCGGGGAGATCACGAGCAGTACTTC
TRBV2	TRBJ2-6	NA	NA	CASSDRSGANVLTF	TGTGCCAGCAGTGATCGCTCTGGGGCCAACGTCCTGACTTTC
TRBV10-3	TRBJ1-2	NA	NA	CAISQGLEGTQYGYTF	TGTGCCATCAGCCAGGGTTTGGAGGGAACCCAGTATGGCTACACCTTC
TRBV7-6	TRBJ2-3	NA	TRBD1	CASSLALTGKGTDTQYF	TGTGCCAGCAGCTTAGCCCTGACAGGGAAGGGCACAGATACGCAGTATTTT
TRBV30	TRBJ1-6	once	NA	CAWRGDLNSPLHF	TGTGCCTGGAGGGGAGACTTGAATTCACCCCTCCACTTT
TRBV9	TRBJ1-2	NA	TRBD1	CASSVFSGQGASYTF	TGTGCCAGCAGCGTGTTTAGCGGACAGGGGGCCAGCTACACCTTC
TRBV2	TRBJ2-3	NA	TRBD2	CASSGGSGGDTDTQYF	TGTGCCAGCAGTGGGGGAAGCGGGGGAGACACAGATACGCAGTATTTT
TRBV30	TRBJ2-7	NA	TRBD2	CAWGGLAGPSYEQYF	TGTGCCTGGGGCGGACTAGCGGGGCCCTCCTACGAGCAGTACTTC
TRBV6-4	TRBJ1-2	NA	NA	CASSVQAGPNYGYTF	TGTGCCAGCAGTGTTCAGGCAGGCCCTAACTATGGCTACACCTTC
TRBV2	TRBJ2-3	NA	NA	CASSQGTDTQYF	TGTGCCAGCTCACAGGGCACAGATACGCAGTATTTT
TRBV7-2	TRBJ2-3	NA	TRBD1	CASSRKGAQSTDTQYF	TGTGCCAGCAGCCGGAAGGGGGCGCAAAGCACAGATACGCAGTATTTT